The TCR beta chain described here comes from a study of cytomegalovirus exposure and HLA in healthy donors. V lost 5 bases, J lost 8 bases, and 22 bases lay in between. The CDR3 has 16 residues. The germline V gene encodes CDR1 SGHVS and CDR2 FQNEAQ. Findings of the study overall: Researchers reportedly found TCR beta sequences accurately predicted most subjects' HLA-A and HLA-B alleles. TCR beta V segments were, for the most part, productive about 87% or about 30% of the time in an earlier analysis. Follow-up analysis later connected one missense variant in DCLRE1C with trimming of TCR beta V- and J-genes.

Amplification used 60 Vbeta primers and 13 Jbeta primers. TCRdb's copy holds only in-frame clones and misses some; the assay was immunoSEQ multiplex PCR. Here the sample spans 150,000 to 200,000 clones, roughly a tenth being singletons. Donors consisted of healthy bone marrow donors. This clone has just a few counts. Its antigen remains unknown. The origin of this receptor is a woman aged 25 to 39 in good health and CMV-seropositive. The V and J genes are TRBV7-8 and TRBJ2-1, with D possibly being TRBD2 (5 bases). Sequencing was done on a sample of PBMCs. The CDR3 protein is CASSPKWLAGMDEQFF. The CDR3 nucleotides are TGTGCCAGCAGCCCAAAGTGGCTAGCCGGTATGGATGAGCAGTTCTTC. Using reference TRBV7-8 and TRBJ2-1 for the parts outside the CDR3, the full variable domain is GAGVSQSPRYKVAKRGQDVALRCDPISGHVSLFWYQQALGQGPEFLTYFQNEAQLDKSGLPSDRFFAERPEGSVSTLKIQRTQQEDSAVYLCASSPKWLAGMDEQFFGPGTRLTVL.